This entry features one T cell receptor beta chain sequence. Its antigen is unidentified. Cryopreserved PBMCs supplied about 1.8 micrograms of genomic DNA for TCR beta libraries. This entry is derived from a study of cytotoxic CD8 clonotypes in ibrutinib-treated CLL. Study-wide background: Response specimens were obtained following a median treatment duration of roughly 12 months, with a range of 6 to 36. Notes on the study in general: While tracking circulating CD8+ T-cell counts, baseline clonality exceeded that of age-matched healthy donors.

V was pared by 5 bases and J by 3 bases, with 7 bases between. Germline CDR1 is SEHNR and CDR2 is FQNEAQ (reference sequence). CDR3 length: 13 amino acids. The planned depth of sequencing spanned 1 in 200,000 to 1 in 1 million T cells. Only in-frame clones appear in the TCRdb table, and some are missing; sequencing was by immunoSEQ multiplex PCR. The sample has over 200,000 clones, roughly 65% seen once. This receptor was obtained from a human donor with chronic lymphocytic leukemia. This sequence joins TRBV7-9 and TRBJ2-2; unclear D gene. This material consisted of PBMCs, taken after 12 months of ibrutinib treatment. Here the CDR3 reads CASSPVDTGELFF. The CDR3 coding sequence is TGTGCCAGCAGCCCCGTGGACACCGGGGAGCTGTTTTTT.